These 3 T cell receptor beta chains came from one sample sequenced in a study of blood T cell repertoires in COVID-19. Here immunoSEQ multiplex PCR was the method, and the copy in TCRdb shows in-frame clones only, minus some. This sample has about 220,000 clones, with less than 85% found just once. The sample taken for sequencing was peripheral blood. These receptors were collected from a woman in her seventies with acute or convalescent COVID-19.

This rearrangement joins TRBV5-1 to TRBJ2-1; 11 nucleotides align to TRBD2. The CDR3 spans 16 residues. Looked up from germline, CDR1 is SGHRS and CDR2 is YFSETQ. The V and J ends lost 4 bases and 1 base, in that order; junction bases with no gene match: 4. The DNA of the CDR3 is TGCGCCAGCAGCCGTAGCGGGGGGGCGTCCTACAATGAGCAGTTCTTC. This encodes CASSRSGGASYNEQFF. Based on the CDR3 plus reference TRBV5-1 and TRBJ2-1, the full variable domain is KAGVTQTPRYLIKTRGQQVTLSCSPISGHRSVSWYQQTPGQGLQFLFEYFSETQRNKGNFPGRFSGRQFSNSRSEMNVSTLELGDSALYLCASSRSGGASYNEQFFGPGTRLTVL.

This clone was picked up a small number of times. CDR3 in amino acids: CASSLRSSGTDTQYF. The CDR3 DNA reads as TGCGCCAGCAGCTTGAGGTCTAGCGGGACAGATACGCAGTATTTT. The chain employs TRBV5-1 and TRBJ2-3; 8 bases are shared with TRBD2. Trimming at V came to 1 base and at J to 3 bases, leaving 4 bases not matched to a gene. The CDR3 is 15 amino acids. Looked up from germline, CDR1 is SGHRS and CDR2 is YFSETQ.

This chain uses TRBV19 with TRBJ2-5; 7 bases agree with TRBD2. Per the germline V gene, CDR1 is LNHDA and CDR2 is SQIVND (reference sequence). V shed 1 base and J 1 base; nucleotides not matched to a gene: 6. CDR3 length equals 16 residues. This chain's CDR3 is CASSIGLADSQETQYF. The CDR3 bases are TGTGCCAGTAGTATAGGGCTAGCGGACTCCCAAGAGACCCAGTACTTC. The full variable domain, completed using reference TRBV19 and TRBJ2-5, is DGGITQSPKYLFRKEGQNVTLSCEQNLNHDAMYWYRQDPGQGLRLIYYSQIVNDFQKGDIAEGYSVSREKKESFPLTVTSAQKNPTAFYLCASSIGLADSQETQYFGPGTRLLVL.